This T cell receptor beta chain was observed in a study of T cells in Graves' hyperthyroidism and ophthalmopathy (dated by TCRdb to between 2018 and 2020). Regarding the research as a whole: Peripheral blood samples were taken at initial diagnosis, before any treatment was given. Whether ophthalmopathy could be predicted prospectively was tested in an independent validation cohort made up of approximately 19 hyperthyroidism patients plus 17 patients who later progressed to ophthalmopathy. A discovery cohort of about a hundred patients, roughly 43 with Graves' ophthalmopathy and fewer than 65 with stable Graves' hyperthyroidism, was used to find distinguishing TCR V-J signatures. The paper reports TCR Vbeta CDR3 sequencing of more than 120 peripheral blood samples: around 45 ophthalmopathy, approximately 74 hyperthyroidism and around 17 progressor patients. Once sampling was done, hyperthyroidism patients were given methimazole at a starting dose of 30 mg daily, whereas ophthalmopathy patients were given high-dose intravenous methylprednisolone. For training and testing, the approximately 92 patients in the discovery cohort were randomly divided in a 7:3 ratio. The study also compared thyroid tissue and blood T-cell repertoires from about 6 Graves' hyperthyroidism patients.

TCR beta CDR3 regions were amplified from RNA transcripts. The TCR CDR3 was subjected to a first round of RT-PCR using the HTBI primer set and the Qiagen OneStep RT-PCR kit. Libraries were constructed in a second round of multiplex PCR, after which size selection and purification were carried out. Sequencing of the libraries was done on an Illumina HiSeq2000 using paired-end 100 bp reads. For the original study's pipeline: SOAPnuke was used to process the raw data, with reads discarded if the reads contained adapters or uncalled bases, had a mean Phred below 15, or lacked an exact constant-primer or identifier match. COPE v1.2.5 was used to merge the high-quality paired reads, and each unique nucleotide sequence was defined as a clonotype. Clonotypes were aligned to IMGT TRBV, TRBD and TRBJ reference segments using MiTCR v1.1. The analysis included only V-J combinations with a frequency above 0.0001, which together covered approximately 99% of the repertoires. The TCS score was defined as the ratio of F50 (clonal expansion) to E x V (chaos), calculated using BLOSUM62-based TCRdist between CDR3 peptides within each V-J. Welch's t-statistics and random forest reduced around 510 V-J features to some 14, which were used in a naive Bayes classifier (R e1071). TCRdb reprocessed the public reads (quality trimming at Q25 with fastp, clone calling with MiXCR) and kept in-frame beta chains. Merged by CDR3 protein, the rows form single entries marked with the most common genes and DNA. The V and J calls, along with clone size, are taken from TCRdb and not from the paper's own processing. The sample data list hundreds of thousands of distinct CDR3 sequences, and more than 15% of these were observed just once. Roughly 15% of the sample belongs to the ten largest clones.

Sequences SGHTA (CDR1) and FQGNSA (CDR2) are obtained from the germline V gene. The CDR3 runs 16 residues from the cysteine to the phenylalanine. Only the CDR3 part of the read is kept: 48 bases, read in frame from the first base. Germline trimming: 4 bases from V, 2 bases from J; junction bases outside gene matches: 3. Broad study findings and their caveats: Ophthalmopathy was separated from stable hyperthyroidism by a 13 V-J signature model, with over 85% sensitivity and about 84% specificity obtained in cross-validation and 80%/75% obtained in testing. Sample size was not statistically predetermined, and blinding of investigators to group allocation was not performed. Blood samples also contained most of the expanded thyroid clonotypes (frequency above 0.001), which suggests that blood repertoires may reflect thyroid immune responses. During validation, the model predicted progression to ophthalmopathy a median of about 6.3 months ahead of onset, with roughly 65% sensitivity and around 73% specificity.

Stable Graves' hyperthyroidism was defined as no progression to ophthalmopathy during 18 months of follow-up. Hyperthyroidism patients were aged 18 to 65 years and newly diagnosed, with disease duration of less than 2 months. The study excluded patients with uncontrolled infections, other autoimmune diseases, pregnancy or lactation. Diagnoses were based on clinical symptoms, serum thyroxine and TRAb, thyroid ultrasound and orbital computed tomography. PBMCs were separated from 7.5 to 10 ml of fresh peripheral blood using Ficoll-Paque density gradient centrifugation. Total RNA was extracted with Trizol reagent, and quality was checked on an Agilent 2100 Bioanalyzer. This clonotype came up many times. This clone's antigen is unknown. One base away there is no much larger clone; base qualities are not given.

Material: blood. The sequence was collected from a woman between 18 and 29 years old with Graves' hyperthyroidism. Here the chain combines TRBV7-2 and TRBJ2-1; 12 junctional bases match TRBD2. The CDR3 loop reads CASSSRTSGAYNEQFF. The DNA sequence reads TGTGCCAGCAGCTCCCGGACTAGCGGGGCCTACAATGAGCAGTTCTTC.